A few counts support the clone carrying this T cell receptor (beta chain). This specimen belongs to a study of blood T cell repertoires in COVID-19. Study overall: The study drew acute and convalescent COVID-19 samples from the United States, Italy and Spain. The analysed material was cDNA or gDNA that came from T cells, B-cell-depleted T cells, or PBMCs.

Authors' processing steps: Amplified reference gene primers provided the basis for estimating nucleated cell counts. The table came from immunoSEQ multiplex PCR; TCRdb's copy has only in-frame clones and leaves some out. V and J calls and clone size are those listed in that table; D and trimming were worked out from the DNA. Among about 30,000 clones listed, under 85% were seen once. Germline CDR1 GTSNPN, CDR2 SVGIG (reference sequence). The V and J ends lost 2 bases and 6 bases, in that order; junction bases with no gene match: 4. CDR3 length equals 15 residues. Sequencing input: peripheral blood. This chain links TRBV30 with TRBJ1-4, with 12 bases fitting TRBD1. The TCR sequence derives from a woman between 65 and 79 years old with active or convalescent COVID-19. In DNA, the CDR3 is TGTGCCTGGAGTTTGGGACAGGGGGCCTATGAAAAACTGTTTTTT. Amino acids: CAWSLGQGAYEKLFF.